This passage covers 10 T cell receptor beta chains from one sample sequenced in a study of blood T cell repertoires in COVID-19. The assay was immunoSEQ multiplex PCR, and TCRdb's table has in-frame clones only and misses some. The table lists about 140,000 clones, about 83% of them singletons, with roughly 8.7% in the top ten. The sample was peripheral blood. The source is a man younger than 45 with COVID-19, enrolled during active disease.

The V gene is TRBV29-1, the J gene TRBJ2-2, with TRBD1 matching 11 bases. The V segment lost 8 bases and the J segment 5 bases; nucleotides outside the gene matches: 7. This CDR3 is 14 amino acids long. Germline V CDR1 and CDR2: SQVTM, ANQGSEA. The CDR3 DNA follows: TGCAGCATTCGGACAGGGGGCGAGACCGGGGAGCTGTTTTTT. Encoded protein: CSIRTGGETGELFF.

The CDR3 here is CASRAPSSTDTQYF. The DNA for the CDR3 is TGTGCCAGCAGGGCTCCGTCAAGCACAGATACGCAGTATTTT. This sequence joins TRBV7-3 and TRBJ2-3; D is ambiguous. Trimming took off 6 bases at V and 0 bases at J, with 10 bases between the two ends. The germline gives CDR1 SGHTA, CDR2 FQGTGA. The CDR3 has 14 residues. The variable domain in full, with the rest retrieved from reference TRBV7-3 and TRBJ2-3, is GAGVSQTPSNKVTEKGKYVELRCDPISGHTALYWYRQSLGQGPEFLIYFQGTGAADDSGLPNDRFFAVRPEGSVSTLKIQRTERGDSAVYLCASRAPSSTDTQYFGPGTRLTVL.

This sequence joins TRBV9 and TRBJ2-7; maybe TRBD1 (5 bases). The V gene's germline CDR1 is SGDLS and CDR2 YYNGEE. This CDR3 is built from 15 residues. Trimming took 2 bases from V and 3 from J, leaving 15 bases between them. The CDR3 DNA reads as TGTGCCAGCAGCGTGGGGCAGAACCTTTACTACGAGCAGTACTTC. Encoded protein: CASSVGQNLYYEQYF.

Only one count was recorded for this clone. This chain connects TRBV27 to TRBJ2-2; the match to TRBD2 covers 10 bases. The CDR3 spans 15 residues. V shed 7 bases and J 7 bases; nucleotides not matched to a gene: 9. Germline loops: CDR1 MNHEY, CDR2 SMNVEV (reference sequence). Written as DNA, the CDR3 is TGTGCCAGCACCAGCGGGAGGGCCGGGGTCGGGGAGCTGTTTTTT. This sequence encodes CASTSGRAGVGELFF.

The rearrangement uses TRBV11-2 and TRBJ2-4; 9 bases are shared with TRBD2. The V segment lost 4 bases and the J segment 4 bases; nucleotides outside the gene matches: 2. The germline gives CDR1 SGHAT, CDR2 FQNNGV. The CDR3 runs to 14 residues. Written as DNA, the CDR3 is TGTGCCAGCAGCTCCCTAGCGGGGAAAAACATTCAGTACTTC. Protein sequence: CASSSLAGKNIQYF.

The chain links TRBV3-1 (or the pseudogene TRBV3-2) to TRBJ2-1; TRBD1 aligns across 9 bases. The CDR3 runs to 18 residues. V dropped 1 base and J dropped 3; count of bases not matched to a gene: 10. Per germline, CDR1 LGHDT and CDR2 YNNKEL (reference sequence). The CDR3 loop reads CASSQVDRTGDYYNEQFF. CDR3 DNA: TGTGCCAGCAGCCAAGTTGATAGGACAGGGGACTACTACAATGAGCAGTTCTTC.

The rearrangement links TRBV7-3 to TRBJ2-3; TRBD2 might be the D (7 bases). V gave up 0 bases and J gave up 4 bases, with 14 bases separating them. Germline CDR1 SGHTA, CDR2 FQGTGA. The CDR3 runs 16 residues. This chain's CDR3 is CASSLTGRGLADTQYF. The CDR3 DNA reads as TGTGCCAGCAGCTTAACGGGGCGGGGGCTCGCAGATACGCAGTATTTT. Variable domain in full (rest from reference TRBV7-3 and TRBJ2-3): GAGVSQTPSNKVTEKGKYVELRCDPISGHTALYWYRQSLGQGPEFLIYFQGTGAADDSGLPNDRFFAVRPEGSVSTLKIQRTERGDSAVYLCASSLTGRGLADTQYFGPGTRLTVL.

V usage is TRBV6-5 and J usage is TRBJ1-5, with no clear D. Trimming left V 5 bases short and J 9 bases short, with 14 bases between. CDR1 is MNHEY and CDR2 is SVGAGI in the germline V gene. This CDR3 is built from 13 residues. The CDR3 bases are TGTGCCAGCAGTCCTTTGCGGTACCCGCCCCAGCATTTT. Translation: CASSPLRYPPQHF.

This chain connects TRBV4-2 to TRBJ1-4; 9 bases align to TRBD1. V trimming: 2 bases; J trimming: 5 bases; junction bases outside the gene matches: 6. The CDR3 runs to 16 residues. Germline-derived CDR1 and CDR2 are LGHNA and YNFKEQ. CDR3 in amino acids: CASSQWVGTGNEKLFF. The CDR3 region has the DNA TGTGCCAGCAGCCAATGGGTAGGGACAGGGAATGAAAAACTGTTTTTT.

The V call is TRBV15, the J call TRBJ1-2, with 7 bases fitting TRBD1. Germline V lookup: CDR1 LNHNV, CDR2 YYDKDF (reference sequence). Trimming removed 4 bases from V and 3 bases from J; junction bases left unmatched: 8. The CDR3 consists of 15 residues. This CDR3 is CATSNGDRVYYGYTF. For the CDR3, the DNA is TGTGCCACCAGCAATGGGGACAGAGTTTACTATGGCTACACCTTC.